This entry features one T cell receptor (beta chain) sequence. Trimming cost V 5 bases and J 1 base, with 17 bases left between them. The germline CDR1 and CDR2 sequences are SGHTA and FQGNSA. CDR3 size: 16 residues. This record belongs to a study of chemoradiotherapy in HPV16-positive cancers. Repertoires were generated with immunoSEQ multiplex PCR, while TCRdb's copy carries only in-frame clones and drops some. The sample gives about 21,000 clones, around 87% of which show up once; approximately 2.5% is in the top ten. This sequence originates from a human donor with HPV-associated anogenital cancer. This chain uses TRBV7-2 with TRBJ1-1; possible D gene TRBD1, 5 bases. Source: blood, taken from a patient who underwent chemoradiotherapy. The CDR3 DNA sequence: TGTGCCAGCAGCCCCGCGTGGGGGGGGACGAACACTGAAGCTTTCTTT. It translates to CASSPAWGGTNTEAFF.